The clone carrying this T cell receptor beta chain was detected ten times or more. The antigen is not known. The data stem from a study of T cell repertoires in cytomegalovirus infection. Overall study: Public TCR beta signatures marked donors with CMV infection and the matching HLA.

Each CDR3 protein gets one entry after TCRdb re-called the reads with MiXCR. The sample records 150,000 to 200,000 distinct CDR3 sequences, 13% to 15% being singletons. Broader study findings: Ex vivo, HLA-C-restricted CMV-specific TCR beta clonotypes prevailed over the rest of the response.

Germline loops: CDR1 SGHTA, CDR2 FQGNSA. V lost 6 bases to trimming and J lost 0 bases, with 12 bases between them. The CDR3 covers 15 residues. Sequencing input: PBMCs. The receptor's source is a human donor in good health (CMV status not recorded). Some clones in this sample may be carry-over from other donors' samples. The chain carries TRBV7-2 and TRBJ2-1; D ambiguous. The CDR3 protein is CASSSISSSYNEQFF. The CDR3 nucleotides are TGTGCCAGCAGTTCAATTTCGTCCTCCTACAATGAGCAGTTCTTC.